The rows below give T cell receptor beta chains drawn from one sample of a study of beta chain features in type 1 diabetes. Data came from immunoSEQ multiplex PCR; TCRdb stores just in-frame clones and leaves some out. The data show around 14,000 clones, more than 70% seen once. Sequencing input: stem cell memory CD4+ T cells from blood. The receptors originated from a woman under 30 with type 1 diabetes. The CDR3 runs from the conserved cysteine through the conserved F or W. D genes are given only for firm matches. Clone size, where shown, is once, few, many, or a class for clones that have expanded.

v_gene: TRBV7-9
len: 14
j_gene: TRBJ1-1
d_gene: TRBD1
abundance: NA
CDR3aa: CASSPGGAGTEAFF
CDR3nt: TGTGCCAGCAGCCCAGGGGGCGCAGGCACTGAAGCTTTCTTT

v_gene: TRBV5-1
len: 15
j_gene: TRBJ1-4
d_gene: TRBD1
abundance: NA
CDR3aa: CASSSRQGGNEKLFF
CDR3nt: TGCGCCAGCAGCTCAAGACAGGGGGGAAATGAAAAACTGTTTTTT

v_gene: TRBV7-2
len: 15
j_gene: TRBJ2-2
d_gene: NA
abundance: few
CDR3aa: CASSSDILGTGELFF
CDR3nt: TGTGCCAGCAGCTCAGACATTTTAGGCACCGGGGAGCTGTTTTTT

v_gene: TRBV28
len: 14
j_gene: TRBJ1-5
d_gene: NA
abundance: NA
CDR3aa: CASRDQGWYQPQHF
CDR3nt: TGTGCCAGCAGAGATCAGGGATGGTATCAGCCCCAGCATTTT

v_gene: TRBV7-2
len: 14
j_gene: TRBJ2-2
d_gene: TRBD1
abundance: NA
CDR3aa: CASSLQQGGGELFF
CDR3nt: TGTGCCAGCAGCTTACAACAGGGGGGCGGGGAGCTGTTTTTT

v_gene: TRBV28
len: 17
j_gene: TRBJ1-2
d_gene: TRBD1
abundance: NA
CDR3aa: CASSRGQGRAFNYGYTF
CDR3nt: TGTGCCAGCAGCCGAGGACAGGGAAGGGCCTTTAACTATGGCTACACCTTC

v_gene: TRBV28
len: 12
j_gene: TRBJ2-5
d_gene: TRBD1
abundance: few
CDR3aa: CASSEKDRVRYF
CDR3nt: TGTGCCAGCAGCGAAAAAGACAGGGTGAGGTACTTC

v_gene: TRBV28
len: 17
j_gene: TRBJ2-7
d_gene: NA
abundance: NA
CDR3aa: CASSLWGLEARRREQYF
CDR3nt: TGTGCCAGCAGTTTATGGGGCTTGGAGGCCCGCCGAAGGGAGCAGTACTTC

v_gene: TRBV5-1
len: 16
j_gene: TRBJ2-2
d_gene: NA
abundance: NA
CDR3aa: CASSLGGGIEAGELFF
CDR3nt: TGCGCCAGCAGCTTGGGTGGCGGGATCGAAGCCGGGGAGCTGTTTTTT

v_gene: TRBV14
len: 15
j_gene: TRBJ1-2
d_gene: TRBD1
abundance: NA
CDR3aa: CASSQTRQGLGGYTF
CDR3nt: TGTGCCAGCAGCCAGACGAGACAGGGCTTGGGTGGCTACACCTTC

v_gene: TRBV19
len: 13
j_gene: TRBJ2-3
d_gene: NA
abundance: NA
CDR3aa: CASRTYPTDTQYF
CDR3nt: TGTGCCAGTCGGACATACCCCACAGATACGCAGTATTTT

v_gene: TRBV18
len: 14
j_gene: TRBJ2-5
d_gene: NA
abundance: NA
CDR3aa: CASSLHGGAETQYF
CDR3nt: TGTGCCAGCTCACTCCATGGGGGCGCGGAGACCCAGTACTTC

v_gene: TRBV23-1
len: 14
j_gene: TRBJ2-1
d_gene: TRBD2
abundance: few
CDR3aa: CASSQASGRAGPFF
CDR3nt: TGCGCCAGCAGTCAAGCTAGCGGGAGGGCCGGGCCGTTCTTC

v_gene: TRBV2
len: 14
j_gene: TRBJ1-1
d_gene: NA
abundance: NA
CDR3aa: CASSGPRRNTEAFF
CDR3nt: TGTGCCAGCAGTGGTCCGAGAAGGAACACTGAAGCTTTCTTT

v_gene: TRBV5-6
len: 15
j_gene: TRBJ1-4
d_gene: NA
abundance: NA
CDR3aa: CASSLGQVKKEKLFF
CDR3nt: TGTGCCAGCAGCTTGGGACAGGTCAAGAAGGAAAAACTGTTTTTT

v_gene: TRBV29-1
len: 12
j_gene: TRBJ2-1
d_gene: TRBD1
abundance: NA
CDR3aa: CSVGTGNNEQFF
CDR3nt: TGCAGCGTTGGGACAGGGAACAATGAGCAGTTCTTC

v_gene: TRBV11-3
len: 12
j_gene: TRBJ2-1
d_gene: TRBD2
abundance: NA
CDR3aa: CASSLVAGAQFF
CDR3nt: TGTGCCAGCAGTCTAGTAGCGGGGGCACAGTTCTTC

v_gene: TRBV7-9
len: 14
j_gene: TRBJ1-1
d_gene: TRBD1
abundance: NA
CDR3aa: CASSFGQGDTEAFF
CDR3nt: TGTGCCAGCAGCTTCGGACAGGGTGACACTGAAGCTTTCTTT

v_gene: TRBV7-9
len: 14
j_gene: TRBJ2-5
d_gene: TRBD2
abundance: NA
CDR3aa: CASTRLAGQETQYF
CDR3nt: TGTGCCAGCACCAGACTAGCGGGACAAGAGACCCAGTACTTC

v_gene: TRBV7-9
len: 13
j_gene: TRBJ2-3
d_gene: NA
abundance: few
CDR3aa: CASSFQGTDTQYF
CDR3nt: TGTGCCAGCAGCTTCCAGGGCACAGATACGCAGTATTTT

v_gene: TRBV7-8
len: 16
j_gene: TRBJ2-2
d_gene: NA
abundance: NA
CDR3aa: CASSLRTGFGTGELFF
CDR3nt: TGTGCCAGCAGCTTAAGAACAGGGTTCGGTACCGGGGAGCTGTTTTTT

v_gene: TRBV7-9
len: 17
j_gene: TRBJ2-1
d_gene: TRBD2
abundance: once
CDR3aa: CASRPGTSGSRGNEQFF
CDR3nt: TGTGCCAGCAGACCAGGGACTAGCGGGAGTAGAGGCAATGAGCAGTTCTTC

v_gene: TRBV5-1
len: 16
j_gene: TRBJ1-1
d_gene: TRBD1
abundance: NA
CDR3aa: CASRYNPGQVSTEAFF
CDR3nt: TGCGCCAGCAGATACAATCCGGGACAGGTGAGCACTGAAGCTTTCTTT

v_gene: TRBV6-5
len: 16
j_gene: TRBJ1-1
d_gene: NA
abundance: few
CDR3aa: CASSYLLWGRNTEAFF
CDR3nt: TGTGCCAGCAGTTATCTGCTCTGGGGCCGGAACACTGAAGCTTTCTTT

v_gene: TRBV5-1
len: 15
j_gene: TRBJ2-7
d_gene: TRBD1
abundance: NA
CDR3aa: CASSPGQVPSYEQYF
CDR3nt: TGCGCCAGCAGCCCGGGACAGGTGCCCTCCTACGAGCAGTACTTC

v_gene: TRBV6-5
len: 13
j_gene: TRBJ1-5
d_gene: NA
abundance: NA
CDR3aa: CASSPLMGQPQHF
CDR3nt: TGTGCCAGCAGTCCTCTTATGGGCCAGCCCCAGCATTTT

v_gene: TRBV23-1
len: 16
j_gene: TRBJ2-7
d_gene: TRBD1
abundance: once
CDR3aa: CASSQPRDRSSYEQYF
CDR3nt: TGCGCCAGCAGTCAACCCCGGGACAGGAGCTCCTACGAGCAGTACTTC

v_gene: TRBV12-5
len: 16
j_gene: TRBJ2-1
d_gene: NA
abundance: NA
CDR3aa: CASGLAAGTANNEQFF
CDR3nt: TGTGCTAGTGGTTTGGCTGCCGGGACTGCGAACAATGAGCAGTTCTTC

v_gene: TRBV2
len: 14
j_gene: TRBJ1-2
d_gene: NA
abundance: NA
CDR3aa: CASSEAIPGHGYTF
CDR3nt: TGTGCCAGCAGTGAAGCGATACCAGGGCATGGCTACACCTTC

v_gene: TRBV5-1
len: 16
j_gene: TRBJ2-1
d_gene: TRBD2
abundance: few
CDR3aa: CASSLDPGLAGNEQFF
CDR3nt: TGCGCCAGCAGCTTGGATCCGGGACTAGCGGGAAATGAGCAGTTCTTC

v_gene: TRBV5-1
len: 15
j_gene: TRBJ2-6
d_gene: TRBD1
abundance: NA
CDR3aa: CATQGDVTGANVLTF
CDR3nt: TGCGCCACACAGGGGGACGTCACTGGGGCCAACGTCCTGACTTTC

v_gene: TRBV5-1
len: 16
j_gene: TRBJ1-4
d_gene: TRBD1
abundance: NA
CDR3aa: CASSLGQGTTNEKLFF
CDR3nt: TGCGCCAGCAGCCTGGGACAGGGGACGACTAATGAAAAACTGTTTTTT

v_gene: TRBV6-5
len: 15
j_gene: TRBJ2-1
d_gene: NA
abundance: few
CDR3aa: CASSSMREKRDEQFF
CDR3nt: TGTGCCAGCAGTTCTATGAGGGAAAAAAGGGATGAGCAGTTCTTC

v_gene: TRBV7-9
len: 14
j_gene: TRBJ1-5
d_gene: NA
abundance: NA
CDR3aa: CASSSSTGKEPQHF
CDR3nt: TGTGCCAGCAGTTCAAGTACAGGGAAGGAGCCCCAGCATTTT

v_gene: TRBV13
len: 16
j_gene: TRBJ1-2
d_gene: TRBD1
abundance: NA
CDR3aa: CASSLWTGPLYSGYTF
CDR3nt: TGTGCCAGCAGCCTATGGACAGGGCCCCTCTATTCTGGCTACACCTTC

v_gene: TRBV28
len: 18
j_gene: TRBJ2-3
d_gene: NA
abundance: NA
CDR3aa: CASSSWGPSPVNPDTQYF
CDR3nt: TGTGCCAGCAGTTCCTGGGGTCCTAGCCCCGTAAACCCAGATACGCAGTATTTT

v_gene: TRBV9
len: 17
j_gene: TRBJ2-3
d_gene: TRBD2
abundance: few
CDR3aa: CASSAAPPGRREYTQYF
CDR3nt: TGTGCCAGCAGCGCGGCCCCCCCAGGTCGGCGGGAGTATACGCAGTATTTT

v_gene: TRBV7-2
len: 15
j_gene: TRBJ2-7
d_gene: TRBD2
abundance: NA
CDR3aa: CASSPYRLAHPEQYF
CDR3nt: TGTGCCAGCAGCCCTTACAGACTAGCTCACCCCGAGCAGTACTTC

v_gene: TRBV19
len: 18
j_gene: TRBJ2-2
d_gene: TRBD1
abundance: NA
CDR3aa: CASSILGQALKVTGELFF
CDR3nt: TGTGCCAGTAGTATACTGGGACAGGCGCTGAAGGTAACCGGGGAGCTGTTTTTT

v_gene: TRBV29-1
len: 15
j_gene: TRBJ1-1
d_gene: NA
abundance: once
CDR3aa: CSAAKLTGNSAEAFF
CDR3nt: TGCAGCGCTGCGAAACTAACAGGGAATTCGGCTGAAGCTTTCTTT

v_gene: TRBV19
len: 16
j_gene: TRBJ2-1
d_gene: NA
abundance: NA
CDR3aa: CASSTPGGGFIGEQFF
CDR3nt: TGTGCCAGTAGTACCCCCGGGGGAGGTTTTATCGGTGAGCAGTTCTTC